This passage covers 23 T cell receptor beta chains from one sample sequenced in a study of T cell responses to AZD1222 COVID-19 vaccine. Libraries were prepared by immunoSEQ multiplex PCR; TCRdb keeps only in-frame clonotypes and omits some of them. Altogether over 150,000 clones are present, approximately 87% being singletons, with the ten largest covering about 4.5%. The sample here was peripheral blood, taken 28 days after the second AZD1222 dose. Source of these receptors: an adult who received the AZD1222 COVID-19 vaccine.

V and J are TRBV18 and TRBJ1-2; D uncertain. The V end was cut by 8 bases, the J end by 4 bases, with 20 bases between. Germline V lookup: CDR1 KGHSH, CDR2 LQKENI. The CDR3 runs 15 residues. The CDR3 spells CASAARVTTGYGYTF. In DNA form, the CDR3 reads TGTGCCAGCGCTGCCCGGGTCACCACCGGCTATGGCTACACCTTC.

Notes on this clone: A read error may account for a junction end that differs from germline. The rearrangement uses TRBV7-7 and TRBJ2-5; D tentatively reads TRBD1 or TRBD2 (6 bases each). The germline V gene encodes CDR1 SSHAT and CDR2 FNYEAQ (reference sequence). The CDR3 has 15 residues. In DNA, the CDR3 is TGTGCTAGCAGCTTAGGGGGGACCGTGAAGGAGACCCAGTACTTC. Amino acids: CASSLGGTVKETQYF.

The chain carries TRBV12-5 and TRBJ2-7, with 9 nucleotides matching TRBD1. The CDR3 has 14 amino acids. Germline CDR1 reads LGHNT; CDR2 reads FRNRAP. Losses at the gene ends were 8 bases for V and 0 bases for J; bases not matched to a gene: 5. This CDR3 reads CASRRTGVSYEQYF. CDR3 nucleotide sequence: TGTGCTAGTAGACGGACAGGGGTCTCCTACGAGCAGTACTTC.

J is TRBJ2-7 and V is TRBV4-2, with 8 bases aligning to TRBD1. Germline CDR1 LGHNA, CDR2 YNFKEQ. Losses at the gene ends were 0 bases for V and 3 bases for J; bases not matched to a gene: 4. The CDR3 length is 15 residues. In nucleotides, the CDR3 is TGTGCCAGCAGCCAAGAAGAACAGGGGGTCTACGAGCAGTACTTC. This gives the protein CASSQEEQGVYEQYF.

CDR3 region: CASSLRGTYETGELFF. The DNA of the CDR3 is TGTGCCAGCAGCTTAAGGGGGACGTACGAAACCGGGGAGCTGTTTTTT. The rearrangement links TRBV7-8 to TRBJ2-2, with D possibly matching TRBD1 (6 bases). The CDR3 covers 16 residues. V was shortened by 2 bases and J by 5 bases, with 15 bases between the two germline ends. Germline CDR1 SGHVS, CDR2 FQNEAQ.

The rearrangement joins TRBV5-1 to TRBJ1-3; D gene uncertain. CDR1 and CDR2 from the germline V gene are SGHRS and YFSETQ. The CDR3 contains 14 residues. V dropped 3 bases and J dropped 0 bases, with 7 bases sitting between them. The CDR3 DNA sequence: TGCGCCAGCAGCTCTGAAATCTCTGGAAACACCATATATTTT. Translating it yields CASSSEISGNTIYF.

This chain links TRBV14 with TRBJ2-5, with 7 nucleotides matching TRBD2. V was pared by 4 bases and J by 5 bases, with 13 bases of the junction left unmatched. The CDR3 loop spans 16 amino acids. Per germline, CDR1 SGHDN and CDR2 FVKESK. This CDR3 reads CASSPNRAGMRETQYF. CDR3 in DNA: TGTGCCAGCAGCCCGAATAGAGCGGGGATGCGGGAGACCCAGTACTTC.

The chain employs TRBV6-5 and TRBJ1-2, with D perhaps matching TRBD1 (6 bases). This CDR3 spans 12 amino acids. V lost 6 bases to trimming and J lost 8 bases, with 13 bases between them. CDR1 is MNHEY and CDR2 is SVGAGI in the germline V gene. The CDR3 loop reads CASRGDNSGYTF. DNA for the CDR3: TGTGCCAGCAGGGGGGACAATAGCGGCTACACCTTC.

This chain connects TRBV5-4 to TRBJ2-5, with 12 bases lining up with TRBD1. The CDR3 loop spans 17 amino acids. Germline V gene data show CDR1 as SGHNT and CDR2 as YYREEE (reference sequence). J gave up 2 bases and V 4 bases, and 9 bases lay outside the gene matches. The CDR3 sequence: CASSHSGDRGRQETQYF. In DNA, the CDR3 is TGTGCCAGCAGCCATAGCGGGGACAGGGGGCGGCAAGAGACCCAGTACTTC.

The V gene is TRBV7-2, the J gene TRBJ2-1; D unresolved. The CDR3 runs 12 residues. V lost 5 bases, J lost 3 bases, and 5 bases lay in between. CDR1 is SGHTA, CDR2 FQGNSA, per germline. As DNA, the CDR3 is TGTGCCAGCAGCCCCCACTACAATGAGCAGTTCTTC. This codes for CASSPHYNEQFF.

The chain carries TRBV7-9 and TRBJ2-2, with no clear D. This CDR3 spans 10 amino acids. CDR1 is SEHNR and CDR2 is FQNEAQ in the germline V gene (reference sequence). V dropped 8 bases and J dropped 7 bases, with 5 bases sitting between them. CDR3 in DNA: TGTGCCAGCCTAAACGGGGAGCTGTTTTTT. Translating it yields CASLNGELFF.

CDR3 residues: CASSWGQGTDEQYF. The CDR3 coding sequence is TGCGCCAGCAGCTGGGGACAGGGGACGGACGAGCAGTACTTC. V is TRBV5-1 and J is TRBJ2-7; 10 nucleotides agree with TRBD1. V shed 3 bases, J shed 5 bases, and the junction held 5 bases outside the gene matches. Germline CDR1 SGHRS, CDR2 YFSETQ. The CDR3 totals 14 residues.

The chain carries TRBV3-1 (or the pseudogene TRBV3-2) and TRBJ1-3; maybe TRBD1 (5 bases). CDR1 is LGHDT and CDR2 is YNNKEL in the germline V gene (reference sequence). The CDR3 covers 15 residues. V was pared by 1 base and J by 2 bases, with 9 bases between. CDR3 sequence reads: CASSQVLGPGNTIYF. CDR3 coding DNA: TGTGCCAGCAGCCAAGTCTTGGGGCCTGGAAACACCATATATTTT.

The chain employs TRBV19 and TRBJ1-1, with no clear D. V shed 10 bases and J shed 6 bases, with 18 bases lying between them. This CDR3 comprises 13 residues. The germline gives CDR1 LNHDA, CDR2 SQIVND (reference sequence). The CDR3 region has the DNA TGTGCCATTTTTAGTCCTGATTCGGCTGAAGCTTTCTTT. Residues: CAIFSPDSAEAFF.

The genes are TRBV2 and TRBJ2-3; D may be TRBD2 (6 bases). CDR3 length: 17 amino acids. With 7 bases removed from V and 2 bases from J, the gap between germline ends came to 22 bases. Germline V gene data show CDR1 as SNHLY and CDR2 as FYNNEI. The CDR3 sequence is CASNGDPRREYTDTQYF. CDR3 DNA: TGTGCCAGCAACGGCGATCCCAGGAGGGAGTACACAGATACGCAGTATTTT.

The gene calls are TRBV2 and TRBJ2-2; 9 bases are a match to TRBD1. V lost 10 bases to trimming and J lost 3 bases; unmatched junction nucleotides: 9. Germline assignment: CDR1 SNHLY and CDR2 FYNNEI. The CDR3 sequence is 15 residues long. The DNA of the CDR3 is TGTGCCATCAAACAGGGGGCGCGAGACACCGGGGAGCTGTTTTTT. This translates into CAIKQGARDTGELFF.

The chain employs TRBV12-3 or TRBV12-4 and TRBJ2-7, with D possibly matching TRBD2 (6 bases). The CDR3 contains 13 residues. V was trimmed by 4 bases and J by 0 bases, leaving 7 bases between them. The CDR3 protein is CASSWDSSYEQYF. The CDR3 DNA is TGTGCCAGCAGTTGGGACTCCTCCTACGAGCAGTACTTC.

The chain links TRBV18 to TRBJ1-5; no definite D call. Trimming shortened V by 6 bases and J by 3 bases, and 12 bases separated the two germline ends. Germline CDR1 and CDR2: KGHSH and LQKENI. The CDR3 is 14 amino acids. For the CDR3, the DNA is TGTGCCAGCTCTCCCCAGGATTTCAATCAGCCCCAGCATTTT. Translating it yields CASSPQDFNQPQHF.

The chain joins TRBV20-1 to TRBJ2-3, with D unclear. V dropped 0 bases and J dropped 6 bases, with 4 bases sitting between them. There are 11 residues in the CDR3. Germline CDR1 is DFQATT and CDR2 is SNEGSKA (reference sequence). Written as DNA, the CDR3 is TGCAGTGCTAGAGATTTGGATACGCAGTATTTT. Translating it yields CSARDLDTQYF.

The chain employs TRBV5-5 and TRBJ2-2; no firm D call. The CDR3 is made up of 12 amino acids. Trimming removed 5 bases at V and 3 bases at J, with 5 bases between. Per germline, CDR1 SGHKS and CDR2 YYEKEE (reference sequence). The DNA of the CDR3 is TGTGCCAGCAGTGGGGACACCGGGGAGCTGTTTTTT. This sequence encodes CASSGDTGELFF.

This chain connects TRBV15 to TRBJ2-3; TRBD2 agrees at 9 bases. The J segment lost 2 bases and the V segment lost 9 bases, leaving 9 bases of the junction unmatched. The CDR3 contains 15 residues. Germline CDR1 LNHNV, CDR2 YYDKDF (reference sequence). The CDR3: CATHPQRGATDTQYF. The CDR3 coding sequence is TGTGCCACGCACCCCCAGCGGGGGGCCACAGATACGCAGTATTTT.

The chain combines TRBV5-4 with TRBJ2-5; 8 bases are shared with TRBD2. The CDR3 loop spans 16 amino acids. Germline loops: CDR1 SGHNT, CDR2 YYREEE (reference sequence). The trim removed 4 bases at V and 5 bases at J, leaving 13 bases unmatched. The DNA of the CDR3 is TGTGCCAGCAGCCCTCCGGGACTAGTCACCACGGAGACCCAGTACTTC. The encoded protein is CASSPPGLVTTETQYF.

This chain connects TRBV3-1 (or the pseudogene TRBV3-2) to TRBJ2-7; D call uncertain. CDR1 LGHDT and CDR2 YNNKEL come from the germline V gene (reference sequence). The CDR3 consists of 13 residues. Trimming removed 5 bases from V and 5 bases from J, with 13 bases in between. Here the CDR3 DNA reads TGTGCCAGCAGCTATAGAGTTACTAACGAGCAGTACTTC. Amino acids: CASSYRVTNEQYF.